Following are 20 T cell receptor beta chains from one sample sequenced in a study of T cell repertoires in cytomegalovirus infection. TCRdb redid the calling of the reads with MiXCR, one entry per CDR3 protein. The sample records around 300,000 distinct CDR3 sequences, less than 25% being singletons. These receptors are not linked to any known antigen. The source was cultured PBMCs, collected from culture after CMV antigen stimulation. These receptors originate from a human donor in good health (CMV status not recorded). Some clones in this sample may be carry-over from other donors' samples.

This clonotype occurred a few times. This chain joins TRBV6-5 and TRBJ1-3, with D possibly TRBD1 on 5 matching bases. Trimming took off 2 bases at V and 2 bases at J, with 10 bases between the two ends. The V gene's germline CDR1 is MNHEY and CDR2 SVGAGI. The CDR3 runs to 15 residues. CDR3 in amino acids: CASSYVQGPGNTIYF. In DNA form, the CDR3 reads TGTGCCAGCAGTTACGTGCAGGGACCTGGAAACACCATATATTTT.

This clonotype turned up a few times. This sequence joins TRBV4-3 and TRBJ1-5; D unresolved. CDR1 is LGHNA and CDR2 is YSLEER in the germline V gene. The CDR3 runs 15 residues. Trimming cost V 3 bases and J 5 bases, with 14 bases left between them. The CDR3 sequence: CASSQLPGHDQPQHF. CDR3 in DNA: TGCGCCAGCAGCCAGCTCCCGGGCCACGATCAGCCCCAGCATTTT.

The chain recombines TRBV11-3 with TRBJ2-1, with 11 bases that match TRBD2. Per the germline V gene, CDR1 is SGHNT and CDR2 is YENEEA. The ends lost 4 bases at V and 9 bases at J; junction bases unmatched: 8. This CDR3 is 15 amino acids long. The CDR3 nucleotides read TGTGCCAGCAGCTACTCAGGGACTAGCGGAGGTGAGCAGTTCTTC. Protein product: CASSYSGTSGGEQFF.

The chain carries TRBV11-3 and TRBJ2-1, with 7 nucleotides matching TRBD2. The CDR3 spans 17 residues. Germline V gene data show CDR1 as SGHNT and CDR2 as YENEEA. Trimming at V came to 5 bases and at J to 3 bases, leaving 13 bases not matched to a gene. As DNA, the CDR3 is TGTGCCAGCAGCCTGATCCGGGCTAGCGGAGACTACAATGAGCAGTTCTTC. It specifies CASSLIRASGDYNEQFF. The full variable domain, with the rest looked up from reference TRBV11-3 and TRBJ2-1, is EAGVVQSPRYKIIEKKQPVAFWCNPISGHNTLYWYLQNLGQGPELLIRYENEEAVDDSQLPKDRFSAERLKGVDSTLKIQPAELGDSAVYLCASSLIRASGDYNEQFFGPGTRLTVL.

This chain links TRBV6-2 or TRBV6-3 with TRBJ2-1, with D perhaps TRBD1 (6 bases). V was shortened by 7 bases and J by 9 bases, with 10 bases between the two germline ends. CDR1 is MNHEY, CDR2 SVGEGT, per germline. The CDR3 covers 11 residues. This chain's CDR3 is CASTRDTEQFF. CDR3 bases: TGTGCCAGCACCAGGGACACTGAGCAGTTCTTC.

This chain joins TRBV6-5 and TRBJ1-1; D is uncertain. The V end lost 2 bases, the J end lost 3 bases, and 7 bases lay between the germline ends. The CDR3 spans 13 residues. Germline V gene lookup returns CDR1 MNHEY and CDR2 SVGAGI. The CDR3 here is CASSYRVDTEAFF. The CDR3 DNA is TGTGCCAGCAGTTACCGGGTAGACACTGAAGCTTTCTTT.

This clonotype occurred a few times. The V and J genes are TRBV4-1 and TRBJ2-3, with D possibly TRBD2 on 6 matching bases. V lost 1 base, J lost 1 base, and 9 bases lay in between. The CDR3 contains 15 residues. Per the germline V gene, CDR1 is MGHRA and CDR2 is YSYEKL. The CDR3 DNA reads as TGCGCCAGCAGCCAAGCGGGGACTCGCACAGATACGCAGTATTTT. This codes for CASSQAGTRTDTQYF.

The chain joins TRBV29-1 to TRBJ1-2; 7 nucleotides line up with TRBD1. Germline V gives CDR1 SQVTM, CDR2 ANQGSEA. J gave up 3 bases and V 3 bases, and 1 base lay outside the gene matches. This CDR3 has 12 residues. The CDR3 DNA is TGCAGCGTTGATGACAGGGACTATGGCTACACCTTC. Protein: CSVDDRDYGYTF. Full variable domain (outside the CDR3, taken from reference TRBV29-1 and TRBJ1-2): SAVISQKPSRDICQRGTSLTIQCQVDSQVTMMFWYRQQPGQSLTLIATANQGSEATYESGFVIDKFPISRPNLTFSTLTVSNMSPEDSSIYLCSVDDRDYGYTFGSGTRLTVV.

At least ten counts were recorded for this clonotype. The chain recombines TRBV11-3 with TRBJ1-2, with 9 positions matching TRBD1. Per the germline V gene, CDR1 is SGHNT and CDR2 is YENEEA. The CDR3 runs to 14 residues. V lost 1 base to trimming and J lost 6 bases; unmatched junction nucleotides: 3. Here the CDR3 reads CASSLGTGEDGYTF. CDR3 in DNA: TGTGCCAGCAGCTTAGGGACAGGGGAAGATGGCTACACCTTC. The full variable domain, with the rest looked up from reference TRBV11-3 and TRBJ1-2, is EAGVVQSPRYKIIEKKQPVAFWCNPISGHNTLYWYLQNLGQGPELLIRYENEEAVDDSQLPKDRFSAERLKGVDSTLKIQPAELGDSAVYLCASSLGTGEDGYTFGSGTRLTVV.

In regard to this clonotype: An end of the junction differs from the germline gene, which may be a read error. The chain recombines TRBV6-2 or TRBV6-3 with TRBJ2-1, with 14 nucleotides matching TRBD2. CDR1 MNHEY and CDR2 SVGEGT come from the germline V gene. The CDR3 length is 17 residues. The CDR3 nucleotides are TGTGCCACCAGCATACACTTGGGACTAGCGGGGGCCAATGTGCAGTTCTTC. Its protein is CATSIHLGLAGANVQFF.

The DNA of the CDR3 is TGTGCCAGCAGTTACAGGGCGGGGGTCGAGAACACTGAAGCTTTCTTT. Translating gives CASSYRAGVENTEAFF. The rearrangement links TRBV6-6 to TRBJ1-1; perhaps TRBD1 as D (5 bases). V was pared by 2 bases and J by 1 base, with 14 bases between. In germline, CDR1 is MNHNY, CDR2 SVGAGI (reference sequence). The CDR3 loop spans 16 amino acids.

The CDR3 sequence: CASSFVPSGSLGDTQYF. DNA of the CDR3: TGTGCCAGCAGCTTCGTTCCTAGCGGGAGTTTGGGAGATACGCAGTATTTT. The V call is TRBV7-3, the J call TRBJ2-3; 10 bases align to TRBD2. CDR3 size: 17 residues. Germline V gene data show CDR1 as SGHTA and CDR2 as FQGTGA. V lost 3 bases and J lost 5; bases outside the gene matches: 11.

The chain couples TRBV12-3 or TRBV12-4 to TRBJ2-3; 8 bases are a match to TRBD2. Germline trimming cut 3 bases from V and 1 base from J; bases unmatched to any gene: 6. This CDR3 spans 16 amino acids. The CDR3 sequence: CASSLAGGGGTDTQYF. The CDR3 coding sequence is TGTGCCAGCAGTTTGGCGGGAGGCGGGGGCACAGATACGCAGTATTTT.

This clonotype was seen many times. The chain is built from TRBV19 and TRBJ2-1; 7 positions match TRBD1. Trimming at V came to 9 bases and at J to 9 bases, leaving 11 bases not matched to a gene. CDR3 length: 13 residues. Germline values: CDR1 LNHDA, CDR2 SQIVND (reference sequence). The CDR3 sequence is CASKTTGVSEQFF. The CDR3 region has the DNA TGTGCCAGCAAGACAACAGGGGTCAGTGAGCAGTTCTTC. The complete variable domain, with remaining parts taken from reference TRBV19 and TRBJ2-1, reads DGGITQSPKYLFRKEGQNVTLSCEQNLNHDAMYWYRQDPGQGLRLIYYSQIVNDFQKGDIAEGYSVSREKKESFPLTVTSAQKNPTAFYLCASKTTGVSEQFFGPGTRLTVL.

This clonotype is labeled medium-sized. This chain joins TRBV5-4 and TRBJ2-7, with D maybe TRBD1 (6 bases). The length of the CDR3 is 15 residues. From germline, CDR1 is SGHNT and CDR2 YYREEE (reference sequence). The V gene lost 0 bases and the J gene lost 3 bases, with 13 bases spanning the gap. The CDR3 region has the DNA TGTGCCAGCAGCTTGGCGACAGGCACCTTCTACGAGCAGTACTTC. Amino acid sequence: CASSLATGTFYEQYF.

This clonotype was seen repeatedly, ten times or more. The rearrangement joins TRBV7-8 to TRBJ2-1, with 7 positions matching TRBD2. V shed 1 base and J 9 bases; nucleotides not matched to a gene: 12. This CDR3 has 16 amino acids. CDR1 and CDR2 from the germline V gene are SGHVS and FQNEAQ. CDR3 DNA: TGTGCCAGCAGCTTAGATACGGGAGGTACCGGGGGTGAGCAGTTCTTC. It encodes CASSLDTGGTGGEQFF.

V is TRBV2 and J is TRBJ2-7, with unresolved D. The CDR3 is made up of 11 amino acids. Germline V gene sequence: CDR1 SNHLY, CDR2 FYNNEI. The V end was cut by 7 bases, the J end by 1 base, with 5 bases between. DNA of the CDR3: TGTGCCAGCATCACTTCCTACGAGCAGTACTTC. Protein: CASITSYEQYF.

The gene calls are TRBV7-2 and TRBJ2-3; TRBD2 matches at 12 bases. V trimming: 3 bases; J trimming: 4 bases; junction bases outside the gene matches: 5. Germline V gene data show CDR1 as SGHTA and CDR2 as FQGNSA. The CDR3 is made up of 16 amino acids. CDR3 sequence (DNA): TGTGCCAGCAGCTTTAGGACTAGCGGGACTGCAGATACGCAGTATTTT. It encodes CASSFRTSGTADTQYF.

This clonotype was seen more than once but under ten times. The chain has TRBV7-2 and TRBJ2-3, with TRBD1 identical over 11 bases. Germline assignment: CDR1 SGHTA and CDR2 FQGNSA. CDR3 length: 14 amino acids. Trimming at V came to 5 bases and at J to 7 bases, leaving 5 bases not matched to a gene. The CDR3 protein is CASSTGQGANTQYF. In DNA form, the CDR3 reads TGTGCCAGCAGCACTGGACAGGGGGCAAATACGCAGTATTTT.

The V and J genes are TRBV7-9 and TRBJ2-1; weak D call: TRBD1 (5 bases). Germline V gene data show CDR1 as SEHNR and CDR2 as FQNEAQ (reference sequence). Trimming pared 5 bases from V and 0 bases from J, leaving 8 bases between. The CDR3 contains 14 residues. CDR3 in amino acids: CASSTDSSYNEQFF. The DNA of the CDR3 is TGTGCCAGCAGCACCGACAGCTCCTACAATGAGCAGTTCTTC.